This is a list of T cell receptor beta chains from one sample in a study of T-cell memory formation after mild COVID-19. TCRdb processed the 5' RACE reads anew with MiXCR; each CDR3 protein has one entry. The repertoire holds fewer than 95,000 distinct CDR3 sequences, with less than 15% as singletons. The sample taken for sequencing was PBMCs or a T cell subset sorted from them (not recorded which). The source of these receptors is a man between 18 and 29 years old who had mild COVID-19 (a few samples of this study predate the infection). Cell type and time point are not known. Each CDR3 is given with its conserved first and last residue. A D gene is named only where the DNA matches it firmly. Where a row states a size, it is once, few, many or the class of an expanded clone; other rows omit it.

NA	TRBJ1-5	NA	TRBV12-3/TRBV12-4	CASTPGPYNQPQHF	TGTGCCAGCACTCCAGGCCCCTACAATCAGCCCCAGCATTTT
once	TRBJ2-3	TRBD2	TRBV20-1	CSAIDGGGSTDTQYF	TGCAGTGCTATAGACGGGGGGGGATCCACAGATACGCAGTATTTT
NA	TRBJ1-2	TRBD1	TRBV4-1	CASSQPQGAHGYTF	TGCGCCAGCAGCCAGCCACAGGGGGCGCATGGCTACACCTTC
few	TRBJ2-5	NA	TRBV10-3	CAIKGEGETQYF	TGTGCCATCAAGGGGGAGGGAGAGACCCAGTACTTC
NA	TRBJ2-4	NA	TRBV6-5	CASSGAHPEAKNIQYF	TGTGCCAGCAGTGGGGCACACCCGGAGGCCAAAAACATTCAGTACTTC
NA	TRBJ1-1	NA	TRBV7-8	CASSPQGEVDTEAFF	TGTGCCAGCAGCCCCCAGGGCGAGGTGGACACTGAAGCTTTCTTT
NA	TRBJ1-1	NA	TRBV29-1	CSGRQNTEAFF	TGCAGCGGACGCCAGAACACTGAAGCTTTCTTT
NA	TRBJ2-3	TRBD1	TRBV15	CATSRDLQGATDTQYF	TGTGCCACCAGCAGAGATCTGCAGGGGGCTACAGATACGCAGTATTTT
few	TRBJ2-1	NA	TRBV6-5	CASSYSDSYNEQFF	TGTGCCAGCAGTTACTCAGACAGCTACAATGAGCAGTTCTTC
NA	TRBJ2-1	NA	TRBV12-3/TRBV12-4	CASSPRDSFDEQFF	TGTGCCAGCAGTCCCCGGGACTCCTTTGATGAGCAGTTCTTC
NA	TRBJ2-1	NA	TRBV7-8	CASTRVIYNEQFF	TGTGCCAGCACCCGCGTGATATACAATGAGCAGTTCTTC
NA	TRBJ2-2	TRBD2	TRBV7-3	CASSPGLDYTGELFF	TGTGCCAGCAGCCCGGGACTAGATTACACCGGGGAGCTGTTTTTT
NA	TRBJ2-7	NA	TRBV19	CASSPGLFYEQYF	TGTGCCAGTAGTCCCGGACTTTTCTACGAGCAGTACTTC
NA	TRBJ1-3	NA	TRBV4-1	CASSQILGNTIYF	TGCGCCAGCAGTCAGATACTTGGAAACACCATATATTTT
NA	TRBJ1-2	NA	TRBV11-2	CASSFDGGNGYTF	TGTGCCAGCAGCTTTGATGGGGGAAATGGCTACACCTTC
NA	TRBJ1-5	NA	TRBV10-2	CARSESDWGQPQHF	TGCGCCCGCAGTGAGTCCGATTGGGGTCAGCCCCAGCATTTT
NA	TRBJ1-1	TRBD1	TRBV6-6	CASSLRYVSEGGEAFF	TGTGCCAGCAGCCTCCGATACGTTTCCGAAGGGGGCGAGGCTTTCTTT
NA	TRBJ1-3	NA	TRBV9	CASSVGGPGNTIYF	TGTGCCAGCAGCGTAGGAGGCCCTGGAAACACCATATATTTT
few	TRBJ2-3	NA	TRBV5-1	CASSYTDTQYF	TGCGCCAGCAGCTACACAGATACGCAGTATTTT
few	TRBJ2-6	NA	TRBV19	CASSNWERSSGANVLTF	TGTGCCAGTAGTAATTGGGAGCGGAGCTCTGGGGCCAACGTCCTGACTTTC
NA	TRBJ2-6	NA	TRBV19	CASRQVSGANVLTF	TGTGCCAGTCGACAGGTCTCTGGGGCCAACGTCCTGACTTTC
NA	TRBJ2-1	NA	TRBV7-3	CASSPPGLDEQFF	TGTGCCAGCAGCCCCCCAGGGTTAGATGAGCAGTTCTTC
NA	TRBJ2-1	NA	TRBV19	CASSIRWKNNEQFF	TGTGCCAGTAGTATTCGATGGAAAAACAATGAGCAGTTCTTC
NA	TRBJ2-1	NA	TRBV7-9	CASSSSSSSYNEQFF	TGTGCCAGCAGCTCAAGTTCCAGCTCCTACAATGAGCAGTTCTTC
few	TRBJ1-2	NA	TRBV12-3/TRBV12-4	CASSSDFPGYGYTF	TGTGCCAGCAGTTCTGACTTCCCCGGCTATGGCTACACCTTC
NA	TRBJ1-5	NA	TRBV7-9	CASSSNVGAGNQPQHF	TGTGCCAGCAGCTCAAATGTGGGTGCAGGCAATCAGCCCCAGCATTTT
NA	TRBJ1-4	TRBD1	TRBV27	CASSPGQGEKLFF	TGTGCCAGCAGTCCCGGACAGGGTGAAAAACTGTTTTTT
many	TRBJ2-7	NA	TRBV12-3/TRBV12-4	CASSIDSSYEQYF	TGTGCCAGCAGTATCGACTCCTCCTACGAGCAGTACTTC
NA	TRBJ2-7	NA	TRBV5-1	CASSLRGDSDHEQYF	TGCGCCAGCAGCTTAAGGGGGGACAGCGACCACGAGCAGTACTTC
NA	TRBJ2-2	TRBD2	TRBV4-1	CASSQGGGTGELFF	TGCGCCAGCAGCCAAGGGGGGGGGACCGGGGAGCTGTTTTTT
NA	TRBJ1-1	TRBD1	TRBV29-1	CSAKGGRGTEAFF	TGCAGCGCGAAAGGGGGCAGGGGTACTGAAGCTTTCTTT
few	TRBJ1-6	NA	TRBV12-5	CASGLVPSNSPLHF	TGTGCTAGTGGTTTGGTCCCGAGCAATTCACCCCTCCACTTT
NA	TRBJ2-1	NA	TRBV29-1	CSVEHPLAVSYNEQFF	TGCAGCGTTGAGCACCCACTAGCCGTTTCCTACAATGAGCAGTTCTTC
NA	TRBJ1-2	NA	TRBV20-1	CSARDRLGYGYTF	TGCAGTGCTAGAGATCGGCTGGGCTATGGCTACACCTTC
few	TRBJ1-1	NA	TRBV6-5	CASSPQWTGNTEAFF	TGTGCCAGCAGTCCCCAATGGACGGGGAACACTGAAGCTTTCTTT
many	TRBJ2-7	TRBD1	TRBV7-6	CASSLGTGYEQYF	TGTGCCAGCAGCTTAGGGACAGGCTACGAGCAGTACTTC
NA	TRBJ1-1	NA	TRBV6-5	CASSYGGAATEAFF	TGTGCCAGCAGTTACGGGGGTGCAGCCACTGAAGCTTTCTTT
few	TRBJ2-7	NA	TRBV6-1	CASSEWGAYEQYF	TGTGCCAGCAGTGAATGGGGTGCCTACGAGCAGTACTTC
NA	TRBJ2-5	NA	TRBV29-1	CSVHFRGAETQYF	TGCAGCGTTCACTTCAGGGGGGCCGAGACCCAGTACTTC
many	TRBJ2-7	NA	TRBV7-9	CASSSTGRPYEQYF	TGTGCCAGCAGCTCCACAGGGCGCCCCTACGAGCAGTACTTC
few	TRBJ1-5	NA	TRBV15	CATSSTSLNQPQHF	TGTGCCACCAGCAGTACTTCCCTCAATCAGCCCCAGCATTTT
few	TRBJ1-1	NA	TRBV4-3	CASSQDLNTEAFF	TGCGCCAGCAGCCAAGACCTGAACACTGAAGCTTTCTTT
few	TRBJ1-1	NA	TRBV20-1	CSATPGVTEAFF	TGCAGTGCTACCCCAGGAGTAACTGAAGCTTTCTTT
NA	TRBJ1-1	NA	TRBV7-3	CASSPTAGGRNTEAFF	TGTGCCAGCAGCCCGACAGCGGGGGGCAGGAACACTGAAGCTTTCTTT
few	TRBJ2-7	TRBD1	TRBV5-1	CASSLTGVTGPTYEQYF	TGCGCCAGCAGCTTAACAGGGGTGACAGGGCCGACCTACGAGCAGTACTTC
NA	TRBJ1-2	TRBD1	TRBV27	CASSRPGQGHGYTF	TGTGCCAGCAGCCGCCCGGGACAGGGTCATGGCTACACCTTC
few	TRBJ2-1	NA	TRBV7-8	CASSLWQGSYNEQFF	TGTGCCAGCAGCTTATGGCAGGGCTCCTACAATGAGCAGTTCTTC
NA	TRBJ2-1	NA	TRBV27	CASSPRPAVEQFF	TGTGCCAGCAGTCCCCGGCCCGCAGTTGAGCAGTTCTTC
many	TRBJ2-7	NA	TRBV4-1	CASSQASGTEYEQYF	TGCGCCAGCAGCCAAGCATCAGGGACCGAATACGAGCAGTACTTC
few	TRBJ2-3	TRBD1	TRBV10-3	CAISESGTGSHTQYF	TGTGCCATCAGTGAATCCGGGACAGGGAGTCATACGCAGTATTTT
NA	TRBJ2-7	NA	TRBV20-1	CSARDLQGLVHEQYF	TGCAGTGCTAGAGATCTGCAGGGGCTGGTCCACGAGCAGTACTTC
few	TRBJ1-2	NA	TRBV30	CAWSVLRRENYGYTF	TGTGCCTGGAGTGTACTACGGCGGGAAAACTATGGCTACACCTTC
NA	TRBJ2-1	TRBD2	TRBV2	CASSEAKRGAIYNEQFF	TGTGCCAGCAGTGAAGCGAAGCGGGGGGCGATCTACAATGAGCAGTTCTTC
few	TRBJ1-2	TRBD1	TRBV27	CASSLVTGGGDGYTF	TGTGCCAGCAGTTTAGTTACAGGGGGCGGCGATGGCTACACCTTC
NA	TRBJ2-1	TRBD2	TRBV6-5	CASSYSSGGAESYNEQFF	TGTGCCAGCAGTTACTCTAGCGGGGGGGCCGAGTCCTACAATGAGCAGTTCTTC
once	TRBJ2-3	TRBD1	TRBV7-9	CASSLAQGADTQYF	TGTGCCAGCAGCTTAGCTCAGGGGGCCGATACGCAGTATTTT
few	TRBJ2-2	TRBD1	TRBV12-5	CASGQTGSTGELFF	TGTGCTAGTGGTCAGACAGGGAGCACCGGGGAGCTGTTTTTT
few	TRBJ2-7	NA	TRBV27	CASSFQGSYEQYF	TGTGCCAGCAGTTTTCAGGGGTCCTACGAGCAGTACTTC
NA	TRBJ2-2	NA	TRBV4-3	CASSQDFPGTGELFF	TGCGCCAGCAGCCAAGATTTTCCGGGCACCGGGGAGCTGTTTTTT